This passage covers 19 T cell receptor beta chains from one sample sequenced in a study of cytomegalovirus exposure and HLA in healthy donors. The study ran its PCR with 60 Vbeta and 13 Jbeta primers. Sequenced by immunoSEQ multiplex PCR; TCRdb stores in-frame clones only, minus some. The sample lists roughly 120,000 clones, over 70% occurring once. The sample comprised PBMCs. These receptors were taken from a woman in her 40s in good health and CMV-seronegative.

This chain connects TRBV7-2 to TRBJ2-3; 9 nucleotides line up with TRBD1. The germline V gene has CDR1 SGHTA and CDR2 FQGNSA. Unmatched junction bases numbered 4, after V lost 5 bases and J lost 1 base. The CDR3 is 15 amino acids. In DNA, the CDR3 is TGTGCCAGCAGCGCGGACAGGGGTCGCACAGATACGCAGTATTTT. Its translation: CASSADRGRTDTQYF.

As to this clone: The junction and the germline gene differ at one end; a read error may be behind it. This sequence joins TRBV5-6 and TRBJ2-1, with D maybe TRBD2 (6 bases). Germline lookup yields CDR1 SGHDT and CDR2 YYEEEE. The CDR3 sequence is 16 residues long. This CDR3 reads CASSLGGWDSHNEQFF. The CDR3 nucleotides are TGTGCCAGCAGCTTGGGGGGCTGGGACTCCCACAATGAGCAGTTCTTC.

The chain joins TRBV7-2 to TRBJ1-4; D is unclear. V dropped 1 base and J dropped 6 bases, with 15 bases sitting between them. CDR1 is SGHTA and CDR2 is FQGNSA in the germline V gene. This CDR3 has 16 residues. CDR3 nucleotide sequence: TGTGCCAGCAGCTTAGATGGAACCACCCGGGATGAAAAACTGTTTTTT. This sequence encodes CASSLDGTTRDEKLFF. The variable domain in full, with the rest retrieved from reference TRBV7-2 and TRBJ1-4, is GAGVSQSPSNKVTEKGKDVELRCDPISGHTALYWYRQSLGQGLEFLIYFQGNSAPDKSGLPSDRFSAERTGGSVSTLTIQRTQQEDSAVYLCASSLDGTTRDEKLFFGSGTQLSVL.

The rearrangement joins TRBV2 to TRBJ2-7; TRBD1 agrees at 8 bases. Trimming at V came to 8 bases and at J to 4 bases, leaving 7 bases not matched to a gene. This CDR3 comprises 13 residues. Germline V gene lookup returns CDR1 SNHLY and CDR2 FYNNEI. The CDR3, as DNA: TGTGCCAGCGATCAGGGGGCGGGGTACGAGCAGTACTTC. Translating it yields CASDQGAGYEQYF. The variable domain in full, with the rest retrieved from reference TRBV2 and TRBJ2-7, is EPEVTQTPSHQVTQMGQEVILRCVPISNHLYFYWYRQILGQKVEFLVSFYNNEISEKSEIFDDQFSVERPDGSNFTLKIRSTKLEDSAMYFCASDQGAGYEQYFGPGTRLTVT.

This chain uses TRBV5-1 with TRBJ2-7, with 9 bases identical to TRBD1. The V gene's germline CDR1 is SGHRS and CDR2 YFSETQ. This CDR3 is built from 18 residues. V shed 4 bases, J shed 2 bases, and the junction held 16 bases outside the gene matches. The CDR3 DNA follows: TGCGCCAGCAGCCCCGGGACAGGGATCCCTCGGATCACCTACGAGCAGTACTTC. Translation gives CASSPGTGIPRITYEQYF. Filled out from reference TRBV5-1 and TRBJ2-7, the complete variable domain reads KAGVTQTPRYLIKTRGQQVTLSCSPISGHRSVSWYQQTPGQGLQFLFEYFSETQRNKGNFPGRFSGRQFSNSRSEMNVSTLELGDSALYLCASSPGTGIPRITYEQYFGPGTRLTVT.

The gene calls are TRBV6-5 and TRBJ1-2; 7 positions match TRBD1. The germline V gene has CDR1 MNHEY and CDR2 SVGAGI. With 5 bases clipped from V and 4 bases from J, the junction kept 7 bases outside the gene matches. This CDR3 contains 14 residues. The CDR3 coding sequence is TGTGCCAGCAGTCGAAGACAGGGAGTCTATGGCTACACCTTC. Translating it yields CASSRRQGVYGYTF.

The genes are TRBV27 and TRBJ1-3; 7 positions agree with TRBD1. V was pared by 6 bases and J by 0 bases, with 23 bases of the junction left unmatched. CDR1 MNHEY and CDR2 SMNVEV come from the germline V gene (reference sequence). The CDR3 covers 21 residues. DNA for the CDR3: TGTGCCAGCAGCTGGCGGTACGTCAACCTAAGACAGGGATACTCTGGAAACACCATATATTTT. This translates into CASSWRYVNLRQGYSGNTIYF.

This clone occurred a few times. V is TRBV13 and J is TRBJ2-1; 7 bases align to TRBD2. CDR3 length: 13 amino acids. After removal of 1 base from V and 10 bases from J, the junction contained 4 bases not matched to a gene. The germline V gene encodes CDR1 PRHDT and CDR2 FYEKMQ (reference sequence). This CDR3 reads CASSLDSGYEQFF. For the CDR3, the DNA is TGTGCCAGCAGCTTAGATAGCGGGTACGAGCAGTTCTTC. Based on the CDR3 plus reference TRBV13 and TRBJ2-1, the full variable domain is AAGVIQSPRHLIKEKRETATLKCYPIPRHDTVYWYQQGPGQDPQFLISFYEKMQSDKGSIPDRFSAQQFSDYHSELNMSSLELGDSALYFCASSLDSGYEQFFGPGTRLTVL.

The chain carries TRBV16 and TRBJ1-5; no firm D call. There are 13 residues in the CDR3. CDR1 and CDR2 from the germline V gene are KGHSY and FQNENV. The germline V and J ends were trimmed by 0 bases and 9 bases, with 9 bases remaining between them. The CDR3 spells CASSQSEGPPQHF. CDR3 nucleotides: TGTGCCAGCAGCCAATCTGAGGGTCCGCCCCAGCATTTT.

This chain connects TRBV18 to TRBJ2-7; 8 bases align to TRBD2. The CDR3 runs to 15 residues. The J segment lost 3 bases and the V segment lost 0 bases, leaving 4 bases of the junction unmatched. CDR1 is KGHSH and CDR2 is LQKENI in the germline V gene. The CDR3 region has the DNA TGTGCCAGCTCACCACCCGGCGGGGGGCTCTACGAGCAGTACTTC. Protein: CASSPPGGGLYEQYF.

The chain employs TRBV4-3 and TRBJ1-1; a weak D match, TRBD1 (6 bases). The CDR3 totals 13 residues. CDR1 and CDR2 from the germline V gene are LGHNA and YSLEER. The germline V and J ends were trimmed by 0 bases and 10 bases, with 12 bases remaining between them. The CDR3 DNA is TGCGCCAGCAGCCAAGATTGGGGGGGGGCAGCTTTCTTT. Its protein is CASSQDWGGAAFF.

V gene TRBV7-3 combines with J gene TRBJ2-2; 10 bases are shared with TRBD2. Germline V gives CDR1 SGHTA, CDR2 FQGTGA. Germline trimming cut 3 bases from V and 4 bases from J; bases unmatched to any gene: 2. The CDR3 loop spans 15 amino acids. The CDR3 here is CASSLSGGGTGELFF. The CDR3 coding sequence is TGTGCCAGCAGCTTGAGCGGGGGGGGCACCGGGGAGCTGTTTTTT. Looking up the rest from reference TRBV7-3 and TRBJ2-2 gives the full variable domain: GAGVSQTPSNKVTEKGKYVELRCDPISGHTALYWYRQSLGQGPEFLIYFQGTGAADDSGLPNDRFFAVRPEGSVSTLKIQRTERGDSAVYLCASSLSGGGTGELFFGEGSRLTVL.

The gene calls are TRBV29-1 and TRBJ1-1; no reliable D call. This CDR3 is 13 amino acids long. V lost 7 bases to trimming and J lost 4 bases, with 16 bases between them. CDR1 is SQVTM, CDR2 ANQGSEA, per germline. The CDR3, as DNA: TGCAGCGCCGGTCCCACGCGCGGCACTGAAGCTTTCTTT. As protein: CSAGPTRGTEAFF.

The CDR3 DNA reads as TGTGCCAGCAGTGAACAGGGGAAAACAGATACGCAGTATTTT. As protein: CASSEQGKTDTQYF. V usage is TRBV6-1 and J usage is TRBJ2-3; possible D gene TRBD1, 6 bases. The CDR3 spans 14 residues. CDR1 and CDR2 from the germline V gene are MNHNS and SASEGT. V lost 2 bases and J lost 3, with 9 bases in between.

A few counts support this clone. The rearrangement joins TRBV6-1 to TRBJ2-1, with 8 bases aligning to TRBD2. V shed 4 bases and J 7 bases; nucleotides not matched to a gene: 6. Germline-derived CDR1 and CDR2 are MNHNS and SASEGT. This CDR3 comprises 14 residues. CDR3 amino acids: CASSGGLEWNEQFF. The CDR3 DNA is TGTGCCAGCAGTGGGGGACTAGAATGGAATGAGCAGTTCTTC.

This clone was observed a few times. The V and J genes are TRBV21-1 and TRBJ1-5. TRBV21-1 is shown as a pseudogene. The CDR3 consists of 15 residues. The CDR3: CASSVRGRVEGPQHF. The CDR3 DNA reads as TGTGCCAGCAGCGTGCGGGGTCGAGTTGAGGGGCCCCAGCATTTT.

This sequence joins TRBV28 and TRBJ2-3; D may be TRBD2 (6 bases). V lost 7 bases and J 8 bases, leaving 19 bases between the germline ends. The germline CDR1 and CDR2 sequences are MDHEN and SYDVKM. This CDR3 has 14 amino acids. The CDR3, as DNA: TGTGCCAGCACTACCACCGGGGGAGCAATTACGCAGTATTTT. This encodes CASTTTGGAITQYF.

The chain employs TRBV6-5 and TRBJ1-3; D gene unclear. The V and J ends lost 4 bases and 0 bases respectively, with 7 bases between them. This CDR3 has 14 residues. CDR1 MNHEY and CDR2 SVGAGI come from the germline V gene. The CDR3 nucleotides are TGTGCCAGCAGTTCGAGGGACTCTGGAAACACCATATATTTT. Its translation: CASSSRDSGNTIYF.

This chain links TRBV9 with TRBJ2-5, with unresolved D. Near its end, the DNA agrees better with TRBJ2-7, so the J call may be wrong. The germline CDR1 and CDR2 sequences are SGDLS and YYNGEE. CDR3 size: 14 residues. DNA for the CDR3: TGTGCCAGCAGCCCGATTGACACGGCCGTCGAGCAGTACTTC. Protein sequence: CASSPIDTAVEQYF.